These 11 T cell receptor beta chains share one sample of origin, sequenced in a study of T cells expressing NK-cell markers. After re-calling the 5' RACE reads, TCRdb lists one entry per CDR3 protein, DNA absent. This sample's clone table lists about 370,000 distinct CDR3 sequences. The sample was blood T cells: a sorted CD56 or NKG2C T cell subset, CD4+ or CD8+ T cells, or bulk PBMC T cells (not recorded which). Receptors were obtained from a woman aged 45-60 years in good health.

The chain combines TRBV7-9 with TRBJ1-1. The CDR3 has 13 amino acids. CDR1 and CDR2 (germline): SEHNR, FQNEAQ (reference sequence). The CDR3 spells CASSFAGGTEAFF. Looking up the rest from reference TRBV7-9 and TRBJ1-1 gives the full variable domain: DTGVSQNPRHKITKRGQNVTFRCDPISEHNRLYWYRQTLGQGPEFLTYFQNEAQLEKSRLLSDRFSAERPKGSFSTLEIQRTEQGDSAMYLCASSFAGGTEAFFGQGTRLTVV.

J is TRBJ1-5 and V is TRBV6-6; the TCRdb call, TRBD1, lacks DNA for checking. Germline loops: CDR1 MNHNY, CDR2 SVGAGI (reference sequence). This CDR3 has 14 amino acids. The CDR3 spells CASTKRTGDQPQHF.

V usage is TRBV11-2 and J usage is TRBJ2-2; the TRBD2 assignment by TCRdb is unverifiable without DNA. The CDR3 loop spans 16 amino acids. Germline CDR1 is SGHAT and CDR2 is FQNNGV. The CDR3 sequence: CASSLEALAWAGELFF.

The chain links TRBV19 to TRBJ1-5; there is no DNA to check the TCRdb D call of TRBD1. Germline-derived CDR1 and CDR2 are LNHDA and SQIVND (reference sequence). The length of the CDR3 is 15 residues. The CDR3 loop reads CASSIDLDRGQPQHF.

The chain is built from TRBV3-1 and TRBJ2-5. This CDR3 contains 12 residues. Looked up from germline, CDR1 is LGHDT and CDR2 is YNNKEL (reference sequence). The CDR3 region is CASSPIRETQYF.

The chain combines TRBV10-2 with TRBJ1-2. Germline assignment: CDR1 WSHSY and CDR2 SAAADI. CDR3 length: 14 amino acids. Here the CDR3 reads CASSERQKTYGYTF.

The chain has TRBV5-1 and TRBJ2-6; as DNA is missing, the TRBD2 call by TCRdb cannot be tested. This CDR3 has 16 amino acids. From germline, CDR1 is SGHRS and CDR2 YFSETQ. The CDR3 spells CASRFGGGQGANVLTF. The full variable domain, its missing parts supplied by reference TRBV5-1 and TRBJ2-6, is KAGVTQTPRYLIKTRGQQVTLSCSPISGHRSVSWYQQTPGQGLQFLFEYFSETQRNKGNFPGRFSGRQFSNSRSEMNVSTLELGDSALYLCASRFGGGQGANVLTFGAGSRLTVL.

This sequence joins TRBV14 and TRBJ2-7. The germline V gene has CDR1 SGHDN and CDR2 FVKESK. The CDR3 has 16 residues. The CDR3 region is CASSHRMTQRAYEQYF.

The chain employs TRBV19 and TRBJ2-2. CDR1 LNHDA and CDR2 SQIVND come from the germline V gene (reference sequence). The CDR3 loop spans 12 amino acids. The CDR3 here is CASSIRSRELFF.

The V gene is TRBV7-2, the J gene TRBJ1-3; the TCRdb call, TRBD1, lacks DNA for checking. The CDR3 runs to 15 residues. Germline loops: CDR1 SGHTA, CDR2 FQGNSA. The CDR3: CASSLGPISGNTIYF.

V gene TRBV24-1 combines with J gene TRBJ2-2; TCRdb indicates TRBD2, and absent DNA this call remains unverified. CDR1 and CDR2 from the germline V gene are KGHDR and SFDVKD. This CDR3 is built from 13 residues. The CDR3 is CATSDFALGGLFF.